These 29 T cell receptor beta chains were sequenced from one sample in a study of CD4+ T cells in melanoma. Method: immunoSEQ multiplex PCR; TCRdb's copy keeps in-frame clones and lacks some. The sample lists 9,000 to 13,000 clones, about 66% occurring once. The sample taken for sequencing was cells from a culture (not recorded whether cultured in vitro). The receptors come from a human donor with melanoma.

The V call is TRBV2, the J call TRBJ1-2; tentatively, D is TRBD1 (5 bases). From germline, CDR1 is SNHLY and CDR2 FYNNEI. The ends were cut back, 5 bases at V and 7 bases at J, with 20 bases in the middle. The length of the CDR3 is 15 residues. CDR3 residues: CASSQGTSAMSGYTF. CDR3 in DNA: TGTGCCAGCAGTCAAGGGACGTCTGCGATGAGTGGCTACACCTTC.

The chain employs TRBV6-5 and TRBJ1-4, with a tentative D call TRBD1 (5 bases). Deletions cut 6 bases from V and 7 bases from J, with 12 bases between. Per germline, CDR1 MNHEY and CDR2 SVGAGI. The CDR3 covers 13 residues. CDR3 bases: TGTGCCAGCAGCACCAGGGCTCGTGAAAAACTGTTTTTT. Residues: CASSTRAREKLFF.

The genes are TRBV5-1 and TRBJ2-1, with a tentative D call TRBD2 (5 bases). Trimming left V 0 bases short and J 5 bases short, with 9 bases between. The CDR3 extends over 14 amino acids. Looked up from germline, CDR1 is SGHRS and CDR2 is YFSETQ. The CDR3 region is CASSLVRADNEQFF. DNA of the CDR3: TGCGCCAGCAGCTTGGTGCGAGCGGACAATGAGCAGTTCTTC.

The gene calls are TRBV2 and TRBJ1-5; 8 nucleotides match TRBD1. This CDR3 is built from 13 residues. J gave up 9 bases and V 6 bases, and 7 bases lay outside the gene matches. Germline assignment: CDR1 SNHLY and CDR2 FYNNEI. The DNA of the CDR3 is TGTGCCAGCAGCGACAGGGGCTCCAGGCCCCAGCATTTT. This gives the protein CASSDRGSRPQHF.

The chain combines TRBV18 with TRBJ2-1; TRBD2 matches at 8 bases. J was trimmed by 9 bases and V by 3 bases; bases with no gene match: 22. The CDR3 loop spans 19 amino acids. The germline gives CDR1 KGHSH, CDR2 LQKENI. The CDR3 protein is CASSPLRGVPLGRGGEQFF. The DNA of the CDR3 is TGTGCCAGCTCACCCCTGCGGGGGGTCCCATTGGGCAGAGGCGGTGAGCAGTTCTTC.

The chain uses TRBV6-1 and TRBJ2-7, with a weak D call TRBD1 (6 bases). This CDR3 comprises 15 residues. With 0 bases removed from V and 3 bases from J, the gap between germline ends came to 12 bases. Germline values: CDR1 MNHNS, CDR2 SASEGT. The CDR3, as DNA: TGTGCCAGCAGTGAAGCGCGCGGCAGGGGCTACGAGCAGTACTTC. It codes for CASSEARGRGYEQYF.

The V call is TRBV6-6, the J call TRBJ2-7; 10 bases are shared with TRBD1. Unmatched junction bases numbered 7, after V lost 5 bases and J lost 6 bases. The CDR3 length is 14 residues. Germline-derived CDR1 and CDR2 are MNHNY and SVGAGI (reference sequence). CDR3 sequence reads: CASSIGGQGFEQYF. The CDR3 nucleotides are TGTGCCAGCAGTATCGGGGGACAGGGGTTCGAGCAGTACTTC.

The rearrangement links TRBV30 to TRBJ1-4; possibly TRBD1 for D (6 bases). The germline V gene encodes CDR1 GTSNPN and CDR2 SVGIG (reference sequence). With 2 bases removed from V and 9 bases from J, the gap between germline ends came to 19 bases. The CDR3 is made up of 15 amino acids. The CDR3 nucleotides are TGTGCCTGGAGTCTGACCGGGGGCCTCGAGCAAAAACTGTTTTTT. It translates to CAWSLTGGLEQKLFF.

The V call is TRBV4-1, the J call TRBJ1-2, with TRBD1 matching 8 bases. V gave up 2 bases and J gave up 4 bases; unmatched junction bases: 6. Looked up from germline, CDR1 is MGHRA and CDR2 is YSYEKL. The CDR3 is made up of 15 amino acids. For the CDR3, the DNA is TGCGCCAGCAGCCAACAGGGGGCTACCCCCTATGGCTACACCTTC. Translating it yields CASSQQGATPYGYTF.

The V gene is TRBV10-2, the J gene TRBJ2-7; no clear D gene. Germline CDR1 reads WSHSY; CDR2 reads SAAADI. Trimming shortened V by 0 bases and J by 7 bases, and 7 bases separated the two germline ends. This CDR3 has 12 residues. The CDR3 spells CASSESSREQYF. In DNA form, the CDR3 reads TGCGCCAGCAGTGAGTCGAGTAGGGAGCAGTACTTC.

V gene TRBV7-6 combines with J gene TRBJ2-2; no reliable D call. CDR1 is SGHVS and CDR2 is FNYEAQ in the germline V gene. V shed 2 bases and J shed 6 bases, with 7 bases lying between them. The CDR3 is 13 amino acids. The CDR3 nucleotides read TGTGCCAGCAGCTTATACAGCGCCGGGGAGCTGTTTTTT. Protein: CASSLYSAGELFF.

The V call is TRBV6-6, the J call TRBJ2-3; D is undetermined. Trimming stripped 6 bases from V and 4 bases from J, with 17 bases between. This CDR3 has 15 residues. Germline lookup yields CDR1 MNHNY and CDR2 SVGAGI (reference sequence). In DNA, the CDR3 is TGTGCCAGCAGGACCGTCCCGTACCCCCCAGATACGCAGTATTTT. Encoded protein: CASRTVPYPPDTQYF.

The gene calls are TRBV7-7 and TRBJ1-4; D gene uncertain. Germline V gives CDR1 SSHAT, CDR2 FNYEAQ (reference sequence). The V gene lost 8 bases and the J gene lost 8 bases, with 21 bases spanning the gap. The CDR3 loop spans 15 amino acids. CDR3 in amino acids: CASPKAGAQEEKLFF. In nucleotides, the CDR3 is TGTGCCAGCCCGAAGGCGGGAGCCCAGGAGGAAAAACTGTTTTTT.

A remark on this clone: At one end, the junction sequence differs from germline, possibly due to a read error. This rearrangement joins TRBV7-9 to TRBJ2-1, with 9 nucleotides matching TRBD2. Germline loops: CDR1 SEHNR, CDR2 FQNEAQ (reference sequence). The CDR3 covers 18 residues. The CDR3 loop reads CASGLASIRRGGYNEQFF. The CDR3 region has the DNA TGTGCCAGCGGCTTAGCCTCCATCCGGCGGGGGGGCTACAATGAGCAGTTCTTC. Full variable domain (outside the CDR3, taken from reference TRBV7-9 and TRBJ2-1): DTGVSQNPRHKITKRGQNVTFRCDPISEHNRLYWYRQTLGQGPEFLTYFQNEAQLEKSRLLSDRFSAERPKGSFSTLEIQRTEQGDSAMYLCASGLASIRRGGYNEQFFGPGTRLTVL.

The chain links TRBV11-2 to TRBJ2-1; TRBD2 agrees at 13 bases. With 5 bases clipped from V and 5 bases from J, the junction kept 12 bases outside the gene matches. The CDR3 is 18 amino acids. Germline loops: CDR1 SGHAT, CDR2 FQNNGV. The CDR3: CASSTLPILAGGHNEQFF. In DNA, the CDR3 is TGTGCCAGCAGCACACTTCCGATACTAGCGGGGGGGCACAATGAGCAGTTCTTC.

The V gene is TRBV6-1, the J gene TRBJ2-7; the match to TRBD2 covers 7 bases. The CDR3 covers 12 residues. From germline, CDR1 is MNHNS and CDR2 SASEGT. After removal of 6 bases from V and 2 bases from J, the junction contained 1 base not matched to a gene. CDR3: CASRTSPYEQYF. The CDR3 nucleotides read TGTGCCAGCAGGACTAGCCCCTACGAGCAGTACTTC.

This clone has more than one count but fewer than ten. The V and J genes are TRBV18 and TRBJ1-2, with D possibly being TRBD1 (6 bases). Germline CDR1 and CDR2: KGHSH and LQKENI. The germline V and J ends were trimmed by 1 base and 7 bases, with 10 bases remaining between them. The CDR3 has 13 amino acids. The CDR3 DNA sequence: TGTGCCAGCTCACCACTACAGGGCTCTGGCTACACCTTC. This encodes CASSPLQGSGYTF.

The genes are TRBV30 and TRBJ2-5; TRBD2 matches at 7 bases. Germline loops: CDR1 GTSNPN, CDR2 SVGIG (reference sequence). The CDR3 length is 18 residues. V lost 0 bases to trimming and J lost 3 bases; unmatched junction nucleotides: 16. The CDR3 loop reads CAWSVMGSGGGAKETQYF. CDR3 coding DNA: TGTGCCTGGAGTGTTATGGGGTCGGGCGGGGGTGCAAAAGAGACCCAGTACTTC.

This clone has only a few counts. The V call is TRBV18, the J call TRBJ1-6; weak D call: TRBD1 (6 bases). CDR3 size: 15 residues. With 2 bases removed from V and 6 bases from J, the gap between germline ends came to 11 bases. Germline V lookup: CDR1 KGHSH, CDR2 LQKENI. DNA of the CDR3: TGTGCCAGCTCACCAATGCAGGGGAGTAATTCACCCCTCCACTTT. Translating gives CASSPMQGSNSPLHF. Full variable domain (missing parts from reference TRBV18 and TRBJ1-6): NAGVMQNPRHLVRRRGQEARLRCSPMKGHSHVYWYRQLPEEGLKFMVYLQKENIIDESGMPKERFSAEFPKEGPSILRIQQVVRGDSAAYFCASSPMQGSNSPLHFGNGTRLTVT.

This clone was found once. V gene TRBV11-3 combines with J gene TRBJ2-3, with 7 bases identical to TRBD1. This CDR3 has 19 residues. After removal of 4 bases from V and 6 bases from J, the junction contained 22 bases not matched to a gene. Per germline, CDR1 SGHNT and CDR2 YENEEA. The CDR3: CASSSGLSTTGKFSDTQYF. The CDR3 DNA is TGTGCCAGCAGCTCGGGCCTTTCGACGACAGGGAAGTTTTCCGATACGCAGTATTTT.

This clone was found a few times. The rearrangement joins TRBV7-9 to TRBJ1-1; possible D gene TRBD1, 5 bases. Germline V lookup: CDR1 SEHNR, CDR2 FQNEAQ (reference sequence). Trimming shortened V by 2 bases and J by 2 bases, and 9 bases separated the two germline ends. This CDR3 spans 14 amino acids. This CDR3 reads CASSLQQGNTEAFF. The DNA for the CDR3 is TGTGCCAGCAGCTTACAGCAGGGTAACACTGAAGCTTTCTTT.

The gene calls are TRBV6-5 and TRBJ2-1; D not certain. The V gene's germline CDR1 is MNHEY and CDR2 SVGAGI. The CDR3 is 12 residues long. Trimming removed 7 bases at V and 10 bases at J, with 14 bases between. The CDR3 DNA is TGTGCCAGCACCTTCAGCACGAGGGAGCAGTTCTTC. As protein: CASTFSTREQFF.

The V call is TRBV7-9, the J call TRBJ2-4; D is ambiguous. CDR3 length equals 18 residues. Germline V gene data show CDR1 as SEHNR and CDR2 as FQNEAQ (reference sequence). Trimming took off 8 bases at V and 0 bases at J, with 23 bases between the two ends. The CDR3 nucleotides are TGTGCCAGCGCCATAGTTGGGCCCCAATCTTTAGCCAAAAACATTCAGTACTTC. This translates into CASAIVGPQSLAKNIQYF. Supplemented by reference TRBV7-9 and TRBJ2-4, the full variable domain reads DTGVSQNPRHKITKRGQNVTFRCDPISEHNRLYWYRQTLGQGPEFLTYFQNEAQLEKSRLLSDRFSAERPKGSFSTLEIQRTEQGDSAMYLCASAIVGPQSLAKNIQYFGAGTRLSVL.

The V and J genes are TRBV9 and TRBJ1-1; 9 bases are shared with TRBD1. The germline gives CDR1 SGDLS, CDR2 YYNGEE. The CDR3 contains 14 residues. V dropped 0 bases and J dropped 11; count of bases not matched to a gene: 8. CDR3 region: CASSVATTGGTAFF. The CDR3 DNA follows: TGTGCCAGCAGCGTAGCTACGACAGGGGGGACTGCTTTCTTT.

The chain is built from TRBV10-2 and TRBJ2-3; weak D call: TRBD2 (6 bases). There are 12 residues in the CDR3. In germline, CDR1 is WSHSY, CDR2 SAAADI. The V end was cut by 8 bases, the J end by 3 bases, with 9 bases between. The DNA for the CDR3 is TGCGCCAGCTCGGGAGTGACAGATACGCAGTATTTT. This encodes CASSGVTDTQYF.

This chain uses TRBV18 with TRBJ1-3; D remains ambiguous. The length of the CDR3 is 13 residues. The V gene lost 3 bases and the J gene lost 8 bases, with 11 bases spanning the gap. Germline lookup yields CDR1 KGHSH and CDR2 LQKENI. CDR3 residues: CASSPMDGDTIYF. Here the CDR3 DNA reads TGTGCCAGCTCACCGATGGACGGGGACACCATATATTTT.

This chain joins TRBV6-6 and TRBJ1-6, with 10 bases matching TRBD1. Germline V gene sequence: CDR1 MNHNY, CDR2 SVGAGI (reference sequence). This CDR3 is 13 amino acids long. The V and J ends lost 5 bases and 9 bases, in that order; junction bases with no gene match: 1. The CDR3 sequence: CASSDRGLSPLHF. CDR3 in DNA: TGTGCCAGCAGTGACAGGGGGCTTTCACCCCTCCACTTT.

The CDR3 region is CASSLWPTNEKLFF. The CDR3, as DNA: TGCGCCAGCAGCCTGTGGCCGACTAATGAAAAACTGTTTTTT. The chain links TRBV4-1 to TRBJ1-4; D not certain. Germline V gene sequence: CDR1 MGHRA, CDR2 YSYEKL. The CDR3 is made up of 14 amino acids. The ends were cut back, 4 bases at V and 2 bases at J, with 8 bases in the middle.

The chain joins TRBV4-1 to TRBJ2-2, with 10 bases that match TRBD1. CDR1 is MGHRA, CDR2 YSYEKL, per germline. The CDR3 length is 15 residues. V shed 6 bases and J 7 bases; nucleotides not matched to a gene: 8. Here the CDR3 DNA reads TGCGCCAGCAGGAAGCCGGGACAGGGGCACGGGGAGCTGTTTTTT. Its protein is CASRKPGQGHGELFF.